The present T cell receptor beta chain was sequenced within a study of PD-L1 blockade in urothelial cancer. The overall study: Analyses used blood from 3 weeks (second dose) and 6 weeks after treatment start.

V was clipped by 7 bases and J by 3 bases; unmatched bases: 5. CDR1 is LNHDA and CDR2 is SQIVND in the germline V gene (reference sequence). The CDR3 extends over 13 amino acids. Time point defined: pretreatment peripheral blood. Synthetically made TCR analog templates were put into each PCR as spikes. Measured with immunoSEQ multiplex PCR; TCRdb has only the in-frame clones, and not every one. The table lists roughly 39,000 clones, approximately 91% of them singletons. This TCR derives from an older woman with urothelial cancer. The V and J genes are TRBV19 and TRBJ1-2; TRBD1 agrees at 7 bases. The sample here was PBMCs, taken around atezolizumab (anti-PD-L1) treatment. The chain's CDR3 is CASNYRGYYGYTF. The CDR3 DNA reads TGTGCCAGTAACTACAGGGGATACTATGGCTACACCTTC.